A single sample is the source of the 32 T cell receptor beta chains below, sequenced in a study of blood T cell repertoires in COVID-19. TCRdb keeps only in-frame clones here, not all; method: immunoSEQ multiplex PCR. The sample has about 150,000 clones, roughly 89% seen once; the top ten hold 0.8% to 0.95%. The material sequenced was peripheral blood. The receptors were gathered from a woman in her forties or fifties with acute or convalescent COVID-19.

CDR3 region: CASSLGQDSSYEQYF. Here the CDR3 DNA reads TGTGCCAGCAGCTTAGGACAGGATAGCTCCTACGAGCAGTACTTC. J is TRBJ2-7 and V is TRBV7-9; weak D call: TRBD1 (6 bases). CDR1 and CDR2 from the germline V gene are SEHNR and FQNEAQ (reference sequence). V was trimmed by 1 base and J by 0 bases, leaving 10 bases between them. The CDR3 is 15 amino acids.

This chain joins TRBV11-2 and TRBJ2-2, with 7 bases identical to TRBD2. Trimming removed 2 bases from V and 7 bases from J; junction bases left unmatched: 19. Germline assignment: CDR1 SGHAT and CDR2 FQNNGV. The CDR3 consists of 19 residues. The DNA of the CDR3 is TGTGCCAGCAGCTTATGGAACCCGGGGACCAGTGGGAGGGGCGGGGAGCTGTTTTTT. Translation: CASSLWNPGTSGRGGELFF.

This chain joins TRBV4-1 and TRBJ2-7, with 12 positions matching TRBD2. This CDR3 spans 15 amino acids. CDR1 is MGHRA and CDR2 is YSYEKL in the germline V gene. Trimming cost V 2 bases and J 4 bases; bases outside gene matches: 3. The CDR3 DNA reads TGCGCCAGCAGCCAACTAGCGGGGGGGCGGTACGAGCAGTACTTC. Its protein product is CASSQLAGGRYEQYF.

DNA for the CDR3: TGTGCCAGCAGCACAGGAAACACCGGGGAGCTGTTTTTT. This sequence encodes CASSTGNTGELFF. The rearrangement links TRBV7-7 to TRBJ2-2, with a weak D call TRBD1 (5 bases). The germline CDR1 and CDR2 sequences are SSHAT and FNYEAQ (reference sequence). The CDR3 consists of 13 residues. V was trimmed by 5 bases and J by 2 bases, leaving 6 bases between them.

This clone was seen just once. This chain links TRBV27 with TRBJ2-2, with 8 bases lining up with TRBD2. V trimming: 7 bases; J trimming: 4 bases; junction bases outside the gene matches: 5. Germline V gene data show CDR1 as MNHEY and CDR2 as SMNVEV (reference sequence). This CDR3 is 14 amino acids long. Here the CDR3 DNA reads TGTGCCAGCAAGGACGGGGGGGGCACCGGGGAGCTGTTTTTT. This codes for CASKDGGGTGELFF.

The chain recombines TRBV28 with TRBJ1-5; D is possibly TRBD1 (5 bases). Germline V gives CDR1 MDHEN, CDR2 SYDVKM. Deletions cut 7 bases from V and 5 bases from J, with 12 bases between. CDR3 length: 13 amino acids. The CDR3 here is CASTTWGDQPQHF. CDR3 nucleotides: TGTGCCAGCACCACCTGGGGGGATCAGCCCCAGCATTTT. Complete variable domain (other parts from reference TRBV28 and TRBJ1-5): DVKVTQSSRYLVKRTGEKVFLECVQDMDHENMFWYRQDPGLGLRLIYFSYDVKMKEKGDIPEGYSVSREKKERFSLILESASTNQTSMYLCASTTWGDQPQHFGDGTRLSIL.

This rearrangement joins TRBV29-1 to TRBJ1-1; no definite D call. Between the trimmed V and J ends, which lost 6 bases and 0 bases, there was a span of 11 bases. The CDR3 spans 13 residues. In germline, CDR1 is SQVTM, CDR2 ANQGSEA. The CDR3 is CSVATPMNTEAFF. Written as DNA, the CDR3 is TGCAGCGTGGCGACACCTATGAACACTGAAGCTTTCTTT.

The chain links TRBV6-1 to TRBJ1-4; no clear D. This CDR3 spans 15 amino acids. CDR1 is MNHNS and CDR2 is SASEGT in the germline V gene. The V end lost 2 bases, the J end lost 4 bases, and 11 bases lay between the germline ends. CDR3: CASSENAGYNEKLFF. As DNA, the CDR3 is TGTGCCAGCAGTGAAAACGCAGGTTATAATGAAAAACTGTTTTTT.

The chain links TRBV5-1 to TRBJ1-1, with D maybe TRBD1 (5 bases). This CDR3 contains 13 residues. The ends were cut back, 3 bases at V and 1 base at J, with 7 bases in the middle. The germline CDR1 and CDR2 sequences are SGHRS and YFSETQ. The CDR3 DNA is TGCGCCAGCAGCTCGACAGCGAACACTGAAGCTTTCTTT. Residues: CASSSTANTEAFF.

The chain couples TRBV14 to TRBJ2-3; possibly TRBD2 for D (5 bases). Trimming cost V 2 bases and J 3 bases, with 12 bases left between them. CDR3 length: 15 residues. The germline CDR1 and CDR2 sequences are SGHDN and FVKESK. CDR3 nucleotide sequence: TGTGCCAGCAGCCAATTCCAGCGGTCTACAGATACGCAGTATTTT. Translation: CASSQFQRSTDTQYF.

This sequence joins TRBV1 and TRBJ2-3; the D call of TRBD2 is as the table states it, not checked on the DNA. TRBV1 is annotated as a pseudogene. The CDR3 is 18 amino acids. CDR3: CTSSQDVSGGYGTDTQYF. The DNA for the CDR3 is TGCACCAGCAGCCAAGATGTATCGGGGGGGTATGGGACAGATACGCAGTATTTT.

V and J are TRBV3-1 (or the pseudogene TRBV3-2) and TRBJ2-3, with 13 bases identical to TRBD2. Germline values: CDR1 LGHDT, CDR2 YNNKEL (reference sequence). This CDR3 spans 18 amino acids. Losses at the gene ends were 1 base for V and 6 bases for J; bases not matched to a gene: 10. The CDR3 DNA reads TGTGCCAGCAGCCAAGGATACCTAGGACTAGCGGGAGCGGATACGCAGTATTTT. Translated: CASSQGYLGLAGADTQYF.

The chain joins TRBV11-2 to TRBJ1-2; 11 bases line up with TRBD1. J was trimmed by 8 bases and V by 5 bases; bases with no gene match: 7. The CDR3 length is 14 residues. Germline V lookup: CDR1 SGHAT, CDR2 FQNNGV. The CDR3 coding sequence is TGTGCCAGCAGCATCGGACAGGGGGCCTTCGGCTACACCTTC. The encoded protein is CASSIGQGAFGYTF.

V is TRBV28 and J is TRBJ2-4; TRBD1 aligns across 9 bases. V trimming: 5 bases; J trimming: 4 bases; junction bases outside the gene matches: 3. This CDR3 is 14 amino acids long. Germline V gene lookup returns CDR1 MDHEN and CDR2 SYDVKM. CDR3: CASSRGTGKNIQYF. CDR3 in DNA: TGTGCCAGCAGTAGGGGGACAGGGAAAAACATTCAGTACTTC. Full variable domain (missing parts from reference TRBV28 and TRBJ2-4): DVKVTQSSRYLVKRTGEKVFLECVQDMDHENMFWYRQDPGLGLRLIYFSYDVKMKEKGDIPEGYSVSREKKERFSLILESASTNQTSMYLCASSRGTGKNIQYFGAGTRLSVL.

The gene calls are TRBV12-5 and TRBJ2-7, with 8 bases that match TRBD1. With 6 bases clipped from V and 2 bases from J, the junction kept 3 bases outside the gene matches. The CDR3 is made up of 13 amino acids. Germline V CDR1 and CDR2: LGHNT, FRNRAP. CDR3 amino acids: CASGPQGAYEQYF. In nucleotides, the CDR3 is TGTGCTAGTGGGCCACAGGGGGCCTACGAGCAGTACTTC.

CDR3: CASSRSLRGLNTGELFF. In DNA, the CDR3 is TGTGCCAGCAGCCGCTCCCTCAGGGGGCTAAACACCGGGGAGCTGTTTTTT. The rearrangement links TRBV3-1 (or the pseudogene TRBV3-2) to TRBJ2-2, with TRBD1 matching over 8 bases. J lost 2 bases, V lost 4 bases, and 9 bases had no gene match. From germline, CDR1 is LGHDT and CDR2 YNNKEL (reference sequence). This CDR3 spans 17 amino acids.

The genes are TRBV25-1 and TRBJ1-6; 7 bases line up with TRBD1. J lost 7 bases, V lost 5 bases, and 8 bases had no gene match. Germline V gene lookup returns CDR1 MGHDK and CDR2 SYGVNS. The CDR3 has 15 residues. Here the CDR3 DNA reads TGTGCCAGCAGTTACCGGGCAGGGGGAAATTCACCCCTCCACTTT. This encodes CASSYRAGGNSPLHF.

This chain links TRBV6-6 with TRBJ2-7, with TRBD1 matching over 9 bases. The V gene's germline CDR1 is MNHNY and CDR2 SVGAGI (reference sequence). This CDR3 has 14 amino acids. The V segment lost 6 bases and the J segment 5 bases; nucleotides outside the gene matches: 8. The CDR3 nucleotides read TGTGCCAGCAGCCTCGACAGGGGGATGGACGAGCAGTACTTC. This sequence encodes CASSLDRGMDEQYF.

This clone was recorded once. This chain links TRBV9 with TRBJ2-3; unclear D gene. The CDR3 extends over 17 amino acids. Germline V gene sequence: CDR1 SGDLS, CDR2 YYNGEE. Trimming left V 0 bases short and J 1 base short, with 15 bases between. The DNA of the CDR3 is TGTGCCAGCAGCGTAGCTCCCGTAGCAGACGGCACAGATACGCAGTATTTT. This codes for CASSVAPVADGTDTQYF.

The gene calls are TRBV5-4 and TRBJ2-3; 9 bases match TRBD2. V was pared by 0 bases and J by 5 bases, with 7 bases of the junction left unmatched. Germline loops: CDR1 SGHNT, CDR2 YYREEE (reference sequence). This CDR3 is built from 16 residues. In DNA form, the CDR3 reads TGTGCCAGCAGCTTGGGTGCGCGGGGGGGTGGAGATACGCAGTATTTT. Its translation: CASSLGARGGGDTQYF.

The sample holds one count of this clone. The same CDR3 also results from other DNA sequences found in this sample. The chain uses TRBV9 and TRBJ1-1; D gene unclear. The V end was cut by 2 bases, the J end by 1 base, with 6 bases between. The CDR3 runs to 13 residues. The germline V gene encodes CDR1 SGDLS and CDR2 YYNGEE. Written as DNA, the CDR3 is TGTGCCAGCAGCGTGTACAGGAACACTGAAGCTTTCTTT. It codes for CASSVYRNTEAFF.

The chain joins TRBV13 to TRBJ2-3; D uncertain. The ends were cut back, 3 bases at V and 0 bases at J, with 4 bases in the middle. CDR3 length: 13 amino acids. Germline V gene lookup returns CDR1 PRHDT and CDR2 FYEKMQ (reference sequence). The CDR3 DNA follows: TGTGCCAGCAGCTTCTATAGCACAGATACGCAGTATTTT. It codes for CASSFYSTDTQYF.

The chain combines TRBV13 with TRBJ1-2, with D possibly being TRBD1 (5 bases). CDR1 is PRHDT, CDR2 FYEKMQ, per germline (reference sequence). Between the trimmed V and J ends, which lost 8 bases and 3 bases, there was a span of 16 bases. The length of the CDR3 is 14 residues. The CDR3 loop is CASQPQGWYYGYTF. The CDR3 coding sequence is TGTGCCAGCCAGCCTCAGGGATGGTACTATGGCTACACCTTC.

The genes are TRBV19 and TRBJ2-1; 9 positions agree with TRBD2. The length of the CDR3 is 17 residues. V trimming: 5 bases; J trimming: 8 bases; junction bases outside the gene matches: 16. Germline V gene data show CDR1 as LNHDA and CDR2 as SQIVND (reference sequence). This CDR3 reads CASSPLTSGLLGHEQFF. The CDR3 DNA reads as TGTGCCAGTAGTCCCCTGACTAGCGGACTCCTCGGCCATGAGCAGTTCTTC.

This clone was recorded a few times. This rearrangement joins TRBV10-1 to TRBJ1-5, with unresolved D. The CDR3 totals 10 residues. Per germline, CDR1 WNHNN and CDR2 SYGVQD (reference sequence). The V and J ends lost 7 bases and 15 bases respectively, with 13 bases between them. Written as DNA, the CDR3 is TGCGCCAGCAACGAGGTAGGAAGGCATTTT. It is translated as CASNEVGRHF.

V gene TRBV5-1 combines with J gene TRBJ2-1, with TRBD2 matching over 13 bases. The CDR3 is 17 residues long. J lost 6 bases, V lost 5 bases, and 11 bases had no gene match. Germline V gives CDR1 SGHRS, CDR2 YFSETQ. CDR3 sequence reads: CASSLFPGTSGTNEQFF. The CDR3 DNA follows: TGCGCCAGCAGTCTTTTCCCGGGGACTAGCGGGACCAATGAGCAGTTCTTC.

The V call is TRBV20-1, the J call TRBJ2-7; D gene ambiguous. The CDR3 sequence is 11 residues long. CDR1 is DFQATT, CDR2 SNEGSKA, per germline (reference sequence). The V and J ends lost 3 bases and 3 bases respectively, with 6 bases between them. This CDR3 is CSASLGYEQYF. The CDR3 DNA follows: TGCAGTGCTAGTCTCGGCTACGAGCAGTACTTC.

This chain uses TRBV19 with TRBJ2-5; the D gene is possibly TRBD1 (6 bases). Germline V gives CDR1 LNHDA, CDR2 SQIVND (reference sequence). V was pared by 4 bases and J by 4 bases, with 10 bases between. The CDR3 covers 13 residues. The CDR3: CASSKGVRETQYF. CDR3 bases: TGTGCCAGTAGTAAGGGGGTGAGAGAGACCCAGTACTTC. Looking up the rest from reference TRBV19 and TRBJ2-5 gives the full variable domain: DGGITQSPKYLFRKEGQNVTLSCEQNLNHDAMYWYRQDPGQGLRLIYYSQIVNDFQKGDIAEGYSVSREKKESFPLTVTSAQKNPTAFYLCASSKGVRETQYFGPGTRLLVL.

The genes are TRBV19 and TRBJ2-3, with TRBD2 matching over 10 bases. V dropped 5 bases and J dropped 2; count of bases not matched to a gene: 4. Germline CDR1 LNHDA, CDR2 SQIVND (reference sequence). This CDR3 is 15 amino acids long. For the CDR3, the DNA is TGTGCCAGTAGTGGAGCGGGAGGGCTCACAGATACGCAGTATTTT. Translating it yields CASSGAGGLTDTQYF.

This chain links TRBV18 with TRBJ1-2, with D perhaps matching TRBD1 (6 bases). V dropped 3 bases and J dropped 0 bases, with 14 bases sitting between them. There are 16 residues in the CDR3. CDR1 is KGHSH, CDR2 LQKENI, per germline. The chain's CDR3 is CASSPGQTLANYGYTF. In DNA, the CDR3 is TGTGCCAGCTCACCCGGACAGACCCTAGCTAACTATGGCTACACCTTC.

The V gene is TRBV11-1, the J gene TRBJ1-1, with 9 bases that match TRBD1. The germline V gene encodes CDR1 SGHAT and CDR2 FQDESV (reference sequence). The length of the CDR3 is 16 residues. The V and J ends lost 2 bases and 2 bases, in that order; junction bases with no gene match: 6. CDR3 sequence reads: CASSLSTGGSNTEAFF. CDR3 DNA: TGTGCCAGCAGCTTAAGTACAGGGGGCAGTAACACTGAAGCTTTCTTT.

The chain combines TRBV6-5 with TRBJ2-2, with D tentatively TRBD1 (5 bases). Germline CDR1 is MNHEY and CDR2 is SVGAGI. Trimming removed 6 bases from V and 6 bases from J, with 8 bases in between. CDR3 size: 12 residues. The CDR3 protein is CASRRGSGELFF. The CDR3 DNA is TGTGCCAGCAGAAGGGGCTCCGGGGAGCTGTTTTTT.